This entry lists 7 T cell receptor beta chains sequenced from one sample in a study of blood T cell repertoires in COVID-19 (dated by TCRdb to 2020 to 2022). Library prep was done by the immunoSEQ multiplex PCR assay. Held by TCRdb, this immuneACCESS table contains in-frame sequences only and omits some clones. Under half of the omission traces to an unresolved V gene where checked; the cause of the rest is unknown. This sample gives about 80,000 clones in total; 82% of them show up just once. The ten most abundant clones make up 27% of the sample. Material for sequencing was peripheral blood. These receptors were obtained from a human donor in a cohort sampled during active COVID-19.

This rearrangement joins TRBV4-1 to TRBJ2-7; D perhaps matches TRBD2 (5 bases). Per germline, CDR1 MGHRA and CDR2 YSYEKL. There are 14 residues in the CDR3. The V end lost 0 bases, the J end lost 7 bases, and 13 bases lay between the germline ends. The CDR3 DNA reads TGCGCCAGCAGCCAAGATGACGGTTGGGAGGAGCAGTACTTC. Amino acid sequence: CASSQDDGWEEQYF.

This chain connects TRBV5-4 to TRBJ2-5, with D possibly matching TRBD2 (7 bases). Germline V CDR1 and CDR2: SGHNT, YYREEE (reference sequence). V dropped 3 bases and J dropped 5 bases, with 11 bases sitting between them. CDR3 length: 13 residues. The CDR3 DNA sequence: TGTGCCAGCAGCTCGGGGGGCCGGGAGACCCAGTACTTC. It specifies CASSSGGRETQYF.

The DNA of the CDR3 is TGTGCCAGCAGCTCCTGGCCCAGCCCGGGTGAAAAACTGTTTTTT. Protein sequence: CASSSWPSPGEKLFF. V gene TRBV9 combines with J gene TRBJ1-4; D not certain. Germline CDR1 reads SGDLS; CDR2 reads YYNGEE. The CDR3 sequence is 15 residues long. V dropped 4 bases and J dropped 7 bases, with 17 bases sitting between them.

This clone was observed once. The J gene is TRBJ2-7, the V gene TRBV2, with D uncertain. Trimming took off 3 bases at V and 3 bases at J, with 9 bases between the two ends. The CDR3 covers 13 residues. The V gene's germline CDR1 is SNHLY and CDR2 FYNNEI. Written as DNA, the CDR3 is TGTGCCAGCAGTGACAGGCCGAACTACGAGCAGTACTTC. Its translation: CASSDRPNYEQYF.

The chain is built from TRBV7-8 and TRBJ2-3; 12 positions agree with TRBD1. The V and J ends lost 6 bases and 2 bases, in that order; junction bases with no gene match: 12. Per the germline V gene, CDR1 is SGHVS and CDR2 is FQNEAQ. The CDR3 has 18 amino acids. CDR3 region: CASRGQGAPTPFTDTQYF. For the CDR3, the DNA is TGTGCCAGCAGGGGACAGGGGGCCCCCACCCCTTTCACAGATACGCAGTATTTT.

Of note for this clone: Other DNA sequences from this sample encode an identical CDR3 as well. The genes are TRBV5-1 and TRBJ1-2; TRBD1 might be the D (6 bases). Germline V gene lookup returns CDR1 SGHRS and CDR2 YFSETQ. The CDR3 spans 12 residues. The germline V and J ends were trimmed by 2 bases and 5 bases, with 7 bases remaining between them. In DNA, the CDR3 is TGCGCCAGCAGCTTACAGGGATATGGCTACACCTTC. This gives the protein CASSLQGYGYTF.

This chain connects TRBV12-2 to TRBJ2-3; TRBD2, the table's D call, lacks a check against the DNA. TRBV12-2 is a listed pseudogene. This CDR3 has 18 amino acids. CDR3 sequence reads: CASRSGTSGVLGPDTQYF. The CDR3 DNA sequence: TGTGCAAGTCGCTCCGGGACTAGCGGGGTTTTGGGTCCAGATACGCAGTATTTT.